This TCR beta chain was captured in a study of cytomegalovirus exposure and HLA in healthy donors. Study-level results: The classifier reportedly diagnosed cytomegalovirus status with high specificity and sensitivity. It was assumed in the presence/absence analyses that sequencing depth was roughly uniform across donors. Later analysis associated a missense DCLRE1C variant with TCR beta V- and J-gene trimming.

Concerning this clone: Its target is not known.

CDR1 is MNHNY, CDR2 SVGAGI, per germline (reference sequence). CDR3 length: 16 amino acids. J lost 2 bases, V lost 2 bases, and 7 bases had no gene match. In the PCR, 60 Vbeta and 13 Jbeta primers were used. Method: immunoSEQ multiplex PCR; TCRdb's copy keeps in-frame clones and lacks some. The sample consists of about 190,000 clones, 84% of them appearing once. The genes are TRBV6-6 and TRBJ2-7, with 9 bases fitting TRBD1. The sample comprised PBMCs. This TCR derives from a boy aged 5 to 17 in good health and CMV-seronegative. CDR3 residues: CASSYGLGQGPYEQYF. The CDR3 DNA is TGTGCCAGCAGTTACGGCCTGGGACAGGGTCCCTACGAGCAGTACTTC.